This is a list of T cell receptor beta chains from one sample in a study of blood T cell repertoires in COVID-19. Sequencing was performed with immunoSEQ multiplex PCR; in TCRdb, only in-frame clones are kept and a portion is missing. The data contain about 200,000 clones, around 85% of them seen just once; the ten biggest clones take up 0.6% to 1%. The sequencing input was peripheral blood. The source of these receptors is a woman in her 70s with acute or convalescent COVID-19. The CDR3 runs from the conserved cysteine through the conserved F or W. Each record gives: V gene, J gene, CDR3 protein.

TRBV11-2	TRBJ2-1	CASSRKMVGGNNEQFF
TRBV7-7	TRBJ2-1	CASSLTGLSSYNEQFF
TRBV28	TRBJ1-6	CASTRELRDSPLHF
TRBV25-1	TRBJ1-2	CASSWSNYGYTF
TRBV4-1	TRBJ1-4	CASSQGTGTTNEKLFF
TRBV27	TRBJ2-3	CASSFGQRKDTQYF
TRBV6-5	TRBJ1-4	CASSYSSGTAGEKLFF
TRBV6-5	TRBJ1-5	CASSYRSNQPQHF
TRBV5-1	TRBJ2-2	CASSSGTSGMNGELFF
TRBV5-4	TRBJ1-6	CASSLNNNSPLHF
TRBV7-2	TRBJ2-5	CASSPRQTATETQYF
TRBV2	TRBJ2-1	CASSEGSGNSYNEQFF
TRBV7-9	TRBJ2-7	CASSPKGEQGPYEQYF
TRBV7-2	TRBJ1-2	CASSRGTEWGGYTF
TRBV28	TRBJ2-1	CASSTRQKKFF
TRBV5-1	TRBJ1-6	CASSLGTRGPSSYNSPLHF
TRBV19	TRBJ2-7	CASRLQGSYEQYF
TRBV18	TRBJ1-6	CASSQDSNSPLHF
TRBV2	TRBJ1-1	CASLGGVNTEAFF
TRBV11-2	TRBJ1-1	CAGAQQGGNTEAFF
TRBV27	TRBJ2-1	CASSLTFSYNEQFF
TRBV5-8	TRBJ2-5	CASRGGTRLLETQYF
TRBV2	TRBJ2-5	CASSPWTSGSQETQYF
TRBV19	TRBJ2-7	CASSIRHYYEQYF
TRBV12-3/TRBV12-4	TRBJ1-1	CASSGQGRTEAFF